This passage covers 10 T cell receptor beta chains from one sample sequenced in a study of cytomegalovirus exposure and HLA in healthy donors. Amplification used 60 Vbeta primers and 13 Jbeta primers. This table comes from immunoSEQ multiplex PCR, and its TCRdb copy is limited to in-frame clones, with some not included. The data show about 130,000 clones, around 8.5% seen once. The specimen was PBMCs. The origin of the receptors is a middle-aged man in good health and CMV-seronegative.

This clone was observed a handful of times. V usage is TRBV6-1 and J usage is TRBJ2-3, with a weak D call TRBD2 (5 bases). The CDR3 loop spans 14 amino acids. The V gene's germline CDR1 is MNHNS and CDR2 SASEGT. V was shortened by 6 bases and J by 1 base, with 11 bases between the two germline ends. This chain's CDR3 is CASSGILGTDTQYF. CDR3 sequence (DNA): TGTGCCAGCAGCGGGATCCTAGGCACAGATACGCAGTATTTT.

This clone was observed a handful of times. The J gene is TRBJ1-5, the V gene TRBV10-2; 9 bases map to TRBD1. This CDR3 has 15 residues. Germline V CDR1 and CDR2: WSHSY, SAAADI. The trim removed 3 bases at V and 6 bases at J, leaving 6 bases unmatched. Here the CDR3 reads CASSEPNRGLQPQHF. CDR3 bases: TGCGCCAGCAGTGAACCTAACAGGGGGCTTCAGCCCCAGCATTTT.

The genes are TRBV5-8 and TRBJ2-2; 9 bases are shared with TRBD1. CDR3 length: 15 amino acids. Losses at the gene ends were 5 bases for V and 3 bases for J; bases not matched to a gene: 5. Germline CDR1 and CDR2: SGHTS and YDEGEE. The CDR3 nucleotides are TGTGCCAGCAGTTGGGACAGGGATTACACCGGGGAGCTGTTTTTT. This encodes CASSWDRDYTGELFF. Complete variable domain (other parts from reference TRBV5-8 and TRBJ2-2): EAGVTQSPTHLIKTRGQQATLRCSPISGHTSVYWYQQALGLGLQFLLWYDEGEERNRGNFPPRFSGRQFPNYSSELNVNALELEDSALYLCASSWDRDYTGELFFGEGSRLTVL.

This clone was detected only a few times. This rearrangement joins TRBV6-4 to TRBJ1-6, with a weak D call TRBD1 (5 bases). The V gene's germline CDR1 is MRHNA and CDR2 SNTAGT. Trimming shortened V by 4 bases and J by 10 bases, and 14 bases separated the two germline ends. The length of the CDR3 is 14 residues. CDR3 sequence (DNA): TGTGCCAGCAGTGGTGGGGGGAAGGAATCACCCCTCCACTTT. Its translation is CASSGGGKESPLHF.

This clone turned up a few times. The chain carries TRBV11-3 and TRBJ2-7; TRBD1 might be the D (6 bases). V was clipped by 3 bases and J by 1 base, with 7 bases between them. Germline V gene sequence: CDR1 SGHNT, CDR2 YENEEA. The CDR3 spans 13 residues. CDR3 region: CASSLDSSYEQYF. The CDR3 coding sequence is TGTGCCAGCAGCTTGGACAGTTCCTACGAGCAGTACTTC.

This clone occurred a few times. The chain's CDR3 is CASTYLGQAETPQHF. The CDR3 DNA reads as TGTGCCAGCACCTACCTGGGACAGGCCGAAACGCCCCAGCATTTT. This rearrangement joins TRBV6-6 to TRBJ1-5; TRBD1 agrees at 8 bases. The CDR3 runs 15 residues. CDR1 and CDR2 from the germline V gene are MNHNY and SVGAGI (reference sequence). Trimming cost V 7 bases and J 9 bases; bases outside gene matches: 14.

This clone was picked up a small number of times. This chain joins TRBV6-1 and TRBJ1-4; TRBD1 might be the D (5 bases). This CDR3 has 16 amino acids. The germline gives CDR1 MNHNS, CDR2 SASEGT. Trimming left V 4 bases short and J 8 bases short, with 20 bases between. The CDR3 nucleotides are TGTGCCAGCAGTGGGTTTGTGGGGGGTTTAGGAGAAAAACTGTTTTTT. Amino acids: CASSGFVGGLGEKLFF.

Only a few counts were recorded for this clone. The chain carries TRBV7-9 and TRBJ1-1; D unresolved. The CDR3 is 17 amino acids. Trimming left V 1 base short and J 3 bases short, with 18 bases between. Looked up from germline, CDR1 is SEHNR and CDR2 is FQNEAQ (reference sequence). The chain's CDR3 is CASSLGRRVGEDTEAFF. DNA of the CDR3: TGTGCCAGCAGCTTAGGGAGACGGGTTGGAGAGGACACTGAAGCTTTCTTT.

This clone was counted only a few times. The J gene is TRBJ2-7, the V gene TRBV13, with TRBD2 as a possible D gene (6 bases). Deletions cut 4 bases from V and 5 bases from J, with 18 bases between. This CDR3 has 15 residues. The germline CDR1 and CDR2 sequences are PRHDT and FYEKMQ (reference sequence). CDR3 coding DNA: TGTGCCAGCAGCTCAATGGAGGGCCTCGGGGACGAGCAGTACTTC. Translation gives CASSSMEGLGDEQYF.

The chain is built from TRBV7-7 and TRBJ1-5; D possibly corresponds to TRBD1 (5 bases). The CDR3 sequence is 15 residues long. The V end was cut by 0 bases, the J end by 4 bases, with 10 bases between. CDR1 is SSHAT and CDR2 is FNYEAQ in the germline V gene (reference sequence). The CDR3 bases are TGTGCCAGCAGCTTAGCGGGACTCCTAAATCAGCCCCAGCATTTT. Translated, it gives CASSLAGLLNQPQHF.